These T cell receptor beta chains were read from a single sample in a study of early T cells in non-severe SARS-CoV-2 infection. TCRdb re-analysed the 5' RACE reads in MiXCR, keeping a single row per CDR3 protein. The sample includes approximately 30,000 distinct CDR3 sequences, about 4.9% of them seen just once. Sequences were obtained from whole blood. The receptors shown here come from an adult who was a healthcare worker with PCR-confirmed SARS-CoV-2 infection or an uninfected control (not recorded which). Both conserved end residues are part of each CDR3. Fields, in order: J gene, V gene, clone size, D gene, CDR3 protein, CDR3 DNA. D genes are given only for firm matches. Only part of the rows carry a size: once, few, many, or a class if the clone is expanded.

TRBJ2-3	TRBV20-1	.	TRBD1	CSARDPGQGPSTDTQYF	TGCAGTGCTAGAGATCCGGGACAGGGGCCCTCCACAGATACGCAGTATTTT
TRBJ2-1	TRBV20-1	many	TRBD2	CSVGTSGRAGNEQFF	TGCAGTGTTGGGACTAGCGGGAGGGCCGGTAATGAGCAGTTCTTC
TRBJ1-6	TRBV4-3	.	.	CASSQDAPALHF	TGCGCCAGCAGCCAAGATGCCCCGGCCCTCCACTTT
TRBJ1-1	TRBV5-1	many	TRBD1	CASSLDPGQGVAEAFF	TGCGCCAGCAGCTTGGATCCCGGACAGGGGGTCGCTGAAGCTTTCTTT
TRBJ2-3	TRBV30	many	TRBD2	CAWRGGTSGAPSTDTQYF	TGTGCCTGGAGAGGGGGGACTAGCGGGGCTCCGTCGACAGATACGCAGTATTTT
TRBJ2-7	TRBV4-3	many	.	CASSQDQGGPYEQYF	TGCGCCAGCAGCCAAGATCAAGGGGGTCCCTACGAGCAGTACTTC
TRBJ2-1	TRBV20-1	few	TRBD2	CSASPAGFYNEQFF	TGCAGTGCTAGTCCAGCGGGATTTTACAATGAGCAGTTCTTC
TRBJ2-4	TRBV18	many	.	CASSPQQAKNIQYF	TGTGCCAGCTCACCACAGCAGGCCAAAAACATTCAGTACTTC
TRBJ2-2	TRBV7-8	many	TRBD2	CASSSQGLAGVRELFF	TGTGCCAGCAGCTCGCAGGGACTAGCGGGAGTTCGGGAGCTGTTTTTT
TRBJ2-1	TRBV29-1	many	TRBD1	CSAGDRGTYNEQFF	TGCAGCGCTGGCGACAGGGGGACATACAATGAGCAGTTCTTC
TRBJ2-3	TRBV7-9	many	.	CASSLGAGLTDTQYF	TGTGCCAGCAGCTTAGGGGCGGGACTCACAGATACGCAGTATTTT
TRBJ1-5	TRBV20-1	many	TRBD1	CSAATGGNSNQPQHF	TGCAGTGCTGCGACAGGGGGAAATAGCAATCAGCCCCAGCATTTT
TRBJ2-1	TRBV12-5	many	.	CASGLDHPGNEQFF	TGTGCTAGTGGTTTGGACCACCCCGGGAATGAGCAGTTCTTC
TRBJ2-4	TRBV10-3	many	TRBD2	CAISATGGSQAKNIQYF	TGTGCCATCAGTGCGACGGGGGGGTCTCAAGCCAAAAACATTCAGTACTTC
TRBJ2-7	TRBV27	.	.	CASSLSRGEQYF	TGTGCCAGCAGTTTATCCCGTGGGGAGCAGTACTTC
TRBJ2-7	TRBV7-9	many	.	CASSPSSAHEQYF	TGTGCCAGCAGCCCCTCTAGTGCGCACGAGCAGTACTTC
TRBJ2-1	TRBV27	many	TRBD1	CASSSWMGQGKNNEQFF	TGTGCCAGCAGTTCCTGGATGGGACAGGGGAAAAACAATGAGCAGTTCTTC
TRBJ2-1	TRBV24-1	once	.	CATSDLETSYNEQFF	TGTGCCACCAGTGATTTGGAGACTAGTTACAATGAGCAGTTCTTC
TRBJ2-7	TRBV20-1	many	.	CSARGPFSSYEQYF	TGCAGTGCTAGAGGACCTTTTAGCTCCTACGAGCAGTACTTC
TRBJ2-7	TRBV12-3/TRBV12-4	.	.	CASSPNLNSYEQYF	TGTGCCAGCAGTCCGAATTTAAATTCCTACGAGCAGTACTTC
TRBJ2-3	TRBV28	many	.	CASRAGWADTQYF	TGTGCCAGCAGAGCGGGTTGGGCAGATACGCAGTATTTT
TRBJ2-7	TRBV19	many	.	CASSKGFEQYF	TGTGCCAGTAGTAAGGGGTTCGAGCAGTACTTC
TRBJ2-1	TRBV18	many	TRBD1	CASSPLGTGGSEQFF	TGTGCCAGCTCACCCTTGGGGACAGGGGGGAGTGAGCAGTTCTTC
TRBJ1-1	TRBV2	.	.	CATNPDVGSNTEAFF	TGTGCCACCAATCCTGACGTGGGAAGCAACACTGAAGCTTTCTTT
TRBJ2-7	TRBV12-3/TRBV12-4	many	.	CASSETSEQYF	TGTGCCAGCAGTGAGACGAGCGAGCAGTACTTC
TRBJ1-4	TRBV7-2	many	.	CASSLRPQGVATNEKLFF	TGTGCCAGCAGCTTAAGGCCCCAGGGAGTGGCAACTAATGAAAAACTGTTTTTT
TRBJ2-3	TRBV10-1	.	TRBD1	CASTADRNRGTDTQYF	TGCGCCAGCACAGCGGACAGGAATCGCGGCACAGATACGCAGTATTTT
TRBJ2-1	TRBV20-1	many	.	CSASAPESGSNEQFF	TGCAGTGCTAGTGCCCCGGAGAGCGGGTCCAATGAGCAGTTCTTC
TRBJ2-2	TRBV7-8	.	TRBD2	CASSGHPRTSGKNTGELFF	TGTGCCAGCAGCGGACACCCTAGGACTAGCGGGAAAAACACCGGGGAGCTGTTTTTT
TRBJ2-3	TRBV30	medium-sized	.	CAWNPGFATDTQYF	TGTGCCTGGAACCCAGGGTTTGCCACAGATACGCAGTATTTT
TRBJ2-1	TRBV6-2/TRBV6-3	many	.	CASSWPGGMSDEQFF	TGTGCCAGCAGTTGGCCCGGAGGGATGAGCGATGAGCAGTTCTTC
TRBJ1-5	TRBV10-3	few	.	CAISESLQPNQPQHF	TGTGCCATCAGTGAGTCGCTACAGCCAAATCAGCCCCAGCATTTT
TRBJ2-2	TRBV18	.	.	CASSPAGANTGELFF	TGTGCCAGCTCACCAGCAGGGGCCAACACCGGGGAGCTGTTTTTT
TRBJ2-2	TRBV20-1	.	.	CSASRGGAKTGELFF	TGCAGTGCTAGTAGGGGGGGCGCAAAGACCGGGGAGCTGTTTTTT
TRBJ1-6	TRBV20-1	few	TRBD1	CSAARDRNSPLHF	TGCAGTGCCGCCCGGGACAGGAATTCACCCCTCCACTTT
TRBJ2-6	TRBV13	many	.	CASSLGTPGANVLTF	TGTGCCAGCAGCTTAGGCACGCCTGGGGCCAACGTCCTGACTTTC
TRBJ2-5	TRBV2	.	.	CASNLPQETQYF	TGTGCCAGCAACCTCCCACAAGAGACCCAGTACTTC
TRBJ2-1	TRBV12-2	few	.	CASRFCGGGYNEQFF	TGTGCAAGTCGCTTTTGCGGGGGCGGATACAATGAGCAGTTCTTC
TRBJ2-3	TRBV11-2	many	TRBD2	CASSISGSTDTQYF	TGTGCCAGCAGCATTAGCGGGAGCACAGATACGCAGTATTTT
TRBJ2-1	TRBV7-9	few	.	CASSLSGTAYNEQFF	TGTGCCAGCAGCTTATCCGGGACGGCTTACAATGAGCAGTTCTTC
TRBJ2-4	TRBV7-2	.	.	CASSLTGPAKNIQYF	TGTGCCAGCAGCTTAACCGGGCCGGCCAAAAACATTCAGTACTTC
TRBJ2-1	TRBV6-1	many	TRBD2	CASSPPGRAGDRGEQFF	TGTGCCAGCAGTCCCCCGGGCCGAGCGGGAGATCGAGGTGAGCAGTTCTTC
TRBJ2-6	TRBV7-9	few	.	CASSLRRRGKEAGANVLTF	TGTGCCAGCAGCTTAAGGAGGCGCGGGAAGGAGGCTGGGGCCAACGTCCTGACTTTC
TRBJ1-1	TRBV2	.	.	CASSEALAALTKSF	TGTGCCAGCAGTGAAGCGCTGGCAGCCCTGACCAAATCCTTT
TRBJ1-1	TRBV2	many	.	CASSEQGLNTEAFF	TGTGCCAGCAGTGAACAGGGGTTGAACACTGAAGCTTTCTTT